These 14 T cell receptor beta chains were all obtained from the same sample, sequenced in a study of cytomegalovirus exposure and HLA in healthy donors. 60 Vbeta and 13 Jbeta primers were used in PCR. Only in-frame clones appear in the TCRdb table, and some are missing; sequencing was by immunoSEQ multiplex PCR. The sample yields 250,000 to 350,000 clones, 75% to 90% seen once. The sequencing input was PBMCs. These receptors were collected from a girl aged 2 to 9 in good health and CMV-seronegative.

V is TRBV11-2 and J is TRBJ2-7, with 8 bases identical to TRBD1. The V gene's germline CDR1 is SGHAT and CDR2 FQNNGV. The CDR3 loop spans 16 amino acids. Unmatched junction bases numbered 13, after V lost 6 bases and J lost 3 bases. The CDR3 spells CASRAPGQALVYEQYF. The CDR3 nucleotides are TGTGCCAGCAGAGCCCCGGGACAGGCCTTGGTCTACGAGCAGTACTTC.

The V call is TRBV6-1, the J call TRBJ2-3; 8 bases line up with TRBD1. The CDR3 has 14 residues. The germline gives CDR1 MNHNS, CDR2 SASEGT. J was trimmed by 4 bases and V by 5 bases; bases with no gene match: 5. CDR3 sequence: CASSQGARADTQYF. The DNA for the CDR3 is TGTGCCAGCAGTCAGGGGGCGAGGGCAGATACGCAGTATTTT.

The sample holds a few counts of this clone. The V gene is TRBV7-6, the J gene TRBJ2-7; 11 nucleotides match TRBD2. Unmatched junction bases numbered 12, after V lost 5 bases and J lost 3 bases. In germline, CDR1 is SGHVS, CDR2 FNYEAQ. CDR3 length equals 17 residues. The CDR3 loop reads CASSALAGGSTFYEQYF. The CDR3 DNA sequence: TGTGCCAGCAGCGCCCTAGCGGGGGGCTCGACATTCTACGAGCAGTACTTC.

The V gene is TRBV11-2, the J gene TRBJ2-5; 9 nucleotides align to TRBD1. The V and J ends lost 4 bases and 5 bases, in that order; junction bases with no gene match: 5. The CDR3 length is 14 residues. Germline CDR1 and CDR2: SGHAT and FQNNGV. CDR3 protein: CASSSQGAQETQYF. CDR3 DNA sequence: TGTGCCAGCAGCTCACAGGGGGCGCAGGAGACCCAGTACTTC.

The V call is TRBV29-1, the J call TRBJ2-1; maybe TRBD1 (6 bases). Looked up from germline, CDR1 is SQVTM and CDR2 is ANQGSEA. V was clipped by 4 bases and J by 5 bases, with 18 bases between them. The CDR3 has 15 residues. The CDR3 here is CSVAHDRHIDNEQFF. DNA of the CDR3: TGCAGCGTTGCCCACGACAGGCACATTGACAATGAGCAGTTCTTC.

The J gene is TRBJ2-7, the V gene TRBV19, with 8 positions matching TRBD1. V dropped 6 bases and J dropped 3; count of bases not matched to a gene: 4. This CDR3 spans 13 amino acids. Germline V gives CDR1 LNHDA, CDR2 SQIVND (reference sequence). CDR3 region: CASRFDRGYEQYF. The CDR3 DNA follows: TGTGCCAGTAGGTTCGACAGGGGCTACGAGCAGTACTTC.

The V gene is TRBV6-1, the J gene TRBJ1-6; TRBD1 matches 8 bases. CDR1 is MNHNS, CDR2 SASEGT, per germline. The CDR3 consists of 18 residues. V lost 3 bases and J lost 0; bases outside the gene matches: 7. The CDR3 loop is CASSDAGQGGSYNSPLHF. The CDR3 nucleotides read TGTGCCAGCAGTGATGCCGGACAGGGAGGCTCCTATAATTCACCCCTCCACTTT.

CDR3 nucleotides: TGTGCCAGCTCACCAGGCGTGGGGCCTGAAGCTTTCTTT. Amino acid sequence: CASSPGVGPEAFF. V and J are TRBV18 and TRBJ1-1; D is possibly TRBD1 (5 bases). The germline CDR1 and CDR2 sequences are KGHSH and LQKENI. The CDR3 runs to 13 residues. The ends were cut back, 2 bases at V and 6 bases at J, with 10 bases in the middle.

V is TRBV6-4 and J is TRBJ2-1; 7 nucleotides line up with TRBD2. Germline CDR1 and CDR2: MRHNA and SNTAGT. V gave up 10 bases and J gave up 8 bases; unmatched junction bases: 20. There are 16 residues in the CDR3. Written as DNA, the CDR3 is TGTGCCACGTCACTCGGCGGGTGGCGGGGGATCGATGAGCAGTTCTTC. Residues: CATSLGGWRGIDEQFF.

The V gene is TRBV4-2, the J gene TRBJ2-1, with 7 bases lining up with TRBD2. The CDR3 runs to 13 residues. J gave up 5 bases and V 4 bases, and 2 bases lay outside the gene matches. Germline CDR1 LGHNA, CDR2 YNFKEQ. CDR3 protein: CASSLAGHNEQFF. The CDR3 DNA reads TGTGCCAGCAGCCTAGCGGGCCACAATGAGCAGTTCTTC.

The chain has TRBV18 and TRBJ2-3; 9 nucleotides line up with TRBD2. Trimming cost V 2 bases and J 3 bases; bases outside gene matches: 3. The V gene's germline CDR1 is KGHSH and CDR2 LQKENI. There are 15 residues in the CDR3. The CDR3 here is CASSPAGGPTDTQYF. The CDR3 DNA follows: TGTGCCAGCTCACCAGCGGGAGGGCCGACAGATACGCAGTATTTT.

CDR3 residues: CASSQFAGTGLPTNEKLFF. The DNA of the CDR3 is TGTGCCAGCAGCCAATTCGCCGGGACAGGGTTACCAACTAATGAAAAACTGTTTTTT. The V call is TRBV14, the J call TRBJ1-4; 9 positions agree with TRBD1. The germline V gene encodes CDR1 SGHDN and CDR2 FVKESK. V dropped 2 bases and J dropped 0; count of bases not matched to a gene: 10. The CDR3 length is 19 residues.

The chain is built from TRBV6-1 and TRBJ1-6, with D possibly matching TRBD1 (5 bases). From germline, CDR1 is MNHNS and CDR2 SASEGT. Trimming removed 3 bases at V and 6 bases at J, with 15 bases between. This CDR3 spans 16 amino acids. DNA for the CDR3: TGTGCCAGCAGTGATATCCAGGGCGAATTTAATTCACCCCTCCACTTT. Amino acids: CASSDIQGEFNSPLHF.

The V and J genes are TRBV5-1 and TRBJ2-5; 8 positions match TRBD1. The CDR3 contains 15 residues. Germline values: CDR1 SGHRS, CDR2 YFSETQ. V gave up 5 bases and J gave up 3 bases; unmatched junction bases: 9. Here the CDR3 DNA reads TGCGCCAGCAGTTTTGGACAGGGCGTGGAAGAGACCCAGTACTTC. Its translation is CASSFGQGVEETQYF.